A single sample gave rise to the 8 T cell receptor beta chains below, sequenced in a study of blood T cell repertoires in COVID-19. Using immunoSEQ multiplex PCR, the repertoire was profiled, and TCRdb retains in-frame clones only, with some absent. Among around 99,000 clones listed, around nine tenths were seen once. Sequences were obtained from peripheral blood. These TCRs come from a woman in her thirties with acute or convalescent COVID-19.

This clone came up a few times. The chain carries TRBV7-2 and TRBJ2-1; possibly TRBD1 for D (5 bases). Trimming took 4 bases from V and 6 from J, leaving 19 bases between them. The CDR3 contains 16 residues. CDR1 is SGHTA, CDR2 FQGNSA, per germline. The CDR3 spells CASSSNPREKVNEQFF. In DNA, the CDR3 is TGTGCCAGCAGCTCAAACCCCAGGGAAAAAGTCAATGAGCAGTTCTTC. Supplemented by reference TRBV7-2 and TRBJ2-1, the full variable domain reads GAGVSQSPSNKVTEKGKDVELRCDPISGHTALYWYRQSLGQGLEFLIYFQGNSAPDKSGLPSDRFSAERTGGSVSTLTIQRTQQEDSAVYLCASSSNPREKVNEQFFGPGTRLTVL.

In DNA form, the CDR3 reads TGTGCCAGCAGTTATTACCAGGGCTACGAGCAGTACTTC. Translated: CASSYYQGYEQYF. The chain carries TRBV6-2 or TRBV6-3 and TRBJ2-7; perhaps TRBD1 as D (5 bases). V lost 3 bases, J lost 3 bases, and 9 bases lay in between. This CDR3 is 13 amino acids long. The germline V gene has CDR1 MNHEY and CDR2 SVGEGT.

This chain's CDR3 is CASSPRGLAATRGSYNEQFF. In DNA, the CDR3 is TGTGCCAGCAGCCCTCGAGGGCTAGCGGCAACCAGAGGCTCCTACAATGAGCAGTTCTTC. The chain links TRBV7-3 to TRBJ2-1; 7 nucleotides match TRBD2. Looked up from germline, CDR1 is SGHTA and CDR2 is FQGTGA. The CDR3 has 20 residues. After removal of 5 bases from V and 0 bases from J, the junction contained 19 bases not matched to a gene.

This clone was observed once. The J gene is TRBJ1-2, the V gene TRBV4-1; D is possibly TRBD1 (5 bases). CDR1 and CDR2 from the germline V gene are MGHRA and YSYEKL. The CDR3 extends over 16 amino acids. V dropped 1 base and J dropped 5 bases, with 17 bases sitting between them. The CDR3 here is CASSQAQGMDEYGYTF. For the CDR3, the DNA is TGCGCCAGCAGCCAAGCCCAGGGCATGGATGAGTATGGCTACACCTTC.

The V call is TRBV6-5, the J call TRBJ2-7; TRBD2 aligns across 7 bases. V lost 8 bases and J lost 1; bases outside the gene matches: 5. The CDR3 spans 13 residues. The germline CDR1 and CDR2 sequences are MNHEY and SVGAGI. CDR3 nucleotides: TGTGCCAGCCGGGGGGAAGCGTCCTACGAGCAGTACTTC. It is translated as CASRGEASYEQYF.

CDR3 sequence reads: CASSQRQGGYNSPLHF. CDR3 nucleotide sequence: TGCGCCAGCAGCCAAAGACAGGGGGGATATAATTCACCCCTCCACTTT. The genes are TRBV5-1 and TRBJ1-6, with 9 bases that match TRBD1. The germline CDR1 and CDR2 sequences are SGHRS and YFSETQ. This CDR3 is built from 16 residues. V was clipped by 4 bases and J by 4 bases; unmatched bases: 6. Using reference TRBV5-1 and TRBJ1-6 for the parts outside the CDR3, the full variable domain is KAGVTQTPRYLIKTRGQQVTLSCSPISGHRSVSWYQQTPGQGLQFLFEYFSETQRNKGNFPGRFSGRQFSNSRSEMNVSTLELGDSALYLCASSQRQGGYNSPLHFGNGTRLTVT.

The CDR3: CASSSQGAYEQYF. The DNA of the CDR3 is TGCGCCAGCAGCTCACAGGGGGCTTACGAGCAGTACTTC. The V and J genes are TRBV5-1 and TRBJ2-7; the match to TRBD1 covers 9 bases. The CDR3 is made up of 13 amino acids. Germline-derived CDR1 and CDR2 are SGHRS and YFSETQ. With V trimmed by 3 bases and J by 4 bases, 2 bases remained unmatched.

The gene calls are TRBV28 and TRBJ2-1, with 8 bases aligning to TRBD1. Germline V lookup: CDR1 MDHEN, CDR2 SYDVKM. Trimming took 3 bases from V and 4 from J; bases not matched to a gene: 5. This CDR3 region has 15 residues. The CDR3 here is CASSFPGQAYNEQFF. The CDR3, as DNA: TGTGCCAGCAGTTTTCCGGGACAGGCGTACAATGAGCAGTTCTTC.